The 29 T cell receptor beta chains in this list originate from one sample, sequenced in a study of cytomegalovirus exposure and HLA in healthy donors. Primers for the PCR totalled 60 Vbeta and 13 Jbeta. The data were produced by immunoSEQ multiplex PCR, yet TCRdb's version contains in-frame clones alone and is incomplete. The sample contains fewer than 250,000 clones, 85% to 90% of which appear only once. Source material: PBMCs. The source of these receptors is a woman under 30 in good health and CMV-seronegative.

V and J are TRBV4-1 and TRBJ2-1, with 7 bases that match TRBD1. V was pared by 0 bases and J by 3 bases, with 2 bases of the junction left unmatched. The germline gives CDR1 MGHRA, CDR2 YSYEKL. There are 15 residues in the CDR3. The CDR3 nucleotides are TGCGCCAGCAGCCAAGAGGGACAGATCTACAATGAGCAGTTCTTC. It translates to CASSQEGQIYNEQFF.

The V gene is TRBV5-1, the J gene TRBJ2-7; 10 bases line up with TRBD2. Germline V lookup: CDR1 SGHRS, CDR2 YFSETQ. Germline trimming cut 2 bases from V and 1 base from J; bases unmatched to any gene: 3. CDR3 size: 15 residues. The DNA for the CDR3 is TGCGCCAGCAGCTTTCTAGCGGGAGAATCCTACGAGCAGTACTTC. This translates into CASSFLAGESYEQYF.

This clone was found a few times. V is TRBV9 and J is TRBJ2-5; D perhaps matches TRBD2 (6 bases). Germline loops: CDR1 SGDLS, CDR2 YYNGEE. The germline V and J ends were trimmed by 0 bases and 4 bases, with 7 bases remaining between them. CDR3 size: 13 residues. CDR3 protein: CASSVGGTETQYF. CDR3 DNA sequence: TGTGCCAGCAGCGTAGGCGGGACAGAGACCCAGTACTTC.

V usage is TRBV7-2 and J usage is TRBJ1-1; D is unresolved. CDR1 is SGHTA and CDR2 is FQGNSA in the germline V gene. This CDR3 has 15 amino acids. V lost 4 bases and J 4 bases, leaving 16 bases between the germline ends. This CDR3 is CASSSLTSGRTEAFF. The CDR3 region has the DNA TGTGCCAGCAGCTCACTCACGAGCGGCCGCACTGAAGCTTTCTTT.

The chain employs TRBV7-2 and TRBJ2-3; 7 bases line up with TRBD1. With V trimmed by 5 bases and J by 5 bases, 7 bases remained unmatched. The CDR3 contains 14 residues. The V gene's germline CDR1 is SGHTA and CDR2 FQGNSA. CDR3 coding DNA: TGTGCCAGCAGCCGCACACAGGGGAAAGATACGCAGTATTTT. The encoded protein is CASSRTQGKDTQYF.

The chain employs TRBV18 and TRBJ1-6, with D unclear. The CDR3 totals 16 residues. Germline V gene sequence: CDR1 KGHSH, CDR2 LQKENI. Trimming took off 2 bases at V and 0 bases at J, with 8 bases between the two ends. In DNA, the CDR3 is TGTGCCAGCTCACCAGGCAGAAGCTCCTATAATTCACCCCTCCACTTT. Residues: CASSPGRSSYNSPLHF. Drawing the rest from reference TRBV18 and TRBJ1-6, the complete variable domain is NAGVMQNPRHLVRRRGQEARLRCSPMKGHSHVYWYRQLPEEGLKFMVYLQKENIIDESGMPKERFSAEFPKEGPSILRIQQVVRGDSAAYFCASSPGRSSYNSPLHFGNGTRLTVT.

This chain joins TRBV30 and TRBJ1-6; weak D call: TRBD1 (6 bases). Trimming took off 3 bases at V and 9 bases at J, with 18 bases between the two ends. Germline V lookup: CDR1 GTSNPN, CDR2 SVGIG (reference sequence). The CDR3 is 15 amino acids. CDR3 coding DNA: TGTGCCTGGAGCCCGAACCAAATCAGGGGTTCACCCCTCCACTTT. This gives the protein CAWSPNQIRGSPLHF.

This clone was found once. The V and J genes are TRBV2 and TRBJ2-5, with 7 bases identical to TRBD2. The J call is doubtful: the DNA matches TRBJ2-7 better. The V gene's germline CDR1 is SNHLY and CDR2 FYNNEI. CDR3 size: 13 residues. CDR3 residues: CASREPGRNEQYF. The CDR3 DNA is TGTGCCAGCAGGGAGCCCGGGAGGAACGAGCAGTACTTC.

This rearrangement joins TRBV5-1 to TRBJ2-1, with D tentatively TRBD1 (5 bases). Trimming stripped 4 bases from V and 9 bases from J, with 14 bases between. This CDR3 is built from 13 residues. Germline assignment: CDR1 SGHRS and CDR2 YFSETQ. CDR3 bases: TGCGCCAGCAGCCTACAGGTCCAGGGTGAGCAGTTCTTC. Protein: CASSLQVQGEQFF.

This chain uses TRBV6-5 with TRBJ2-3; a weak D match, TRBD2 (7 bases). The CDR3 has 14 amino acids. In germline, CDR1 is MNHEY, CDR2 SVGAGI. V was shortened by 6 bases and J by 5 bases, with 15 bases between the two germline ends. As DNA, the CDR3 is TGTGCCAGCAGCCTCGGGGGGCGGGGAGATACGCAGTATTTT. Translating it yields CASSLGGRGDTQYF.

V usage is TRBV5-4 and J usage is TRBJ2-2; maybe TRBD2 (6 bases). The CDR3 length is 15 residues. Trimming pared 4 bases from V and 1 base from J, leaving 11 bases between. Per the germline V gene, CDR1 is SGHNT and CDR2 is YYREEE (reference sequence). CDR3 DNA sequence: TGTGCCAGCAGCATGACGGGGGTGAACACCGGGGAGCTGTTTTTT. Protein sequence: CASSMTGVNTGELFF.

The rearrangement uses TRBV11-1 and TRBJ2-3; TRBD1 might be the D (5 bases). The germline CDR1 and CDR2 sequences are SGHAT and FQDESV (reference sequence). The CDR3 totals 16 residues. Trimming took off 1 base at V and 2 bases at J, with 13 bases between the two ends. CDR3 DNA: TGTGCCAGCAGCTTAGTTGTGACAGTGTCCACAGATACGCAGTATTTT. This sequence encodes CASSLVVTVSTDTQYF.

The chain carries TRBV7-2 and TRBJ2-7; 7 bases match TRBD1. The V gene end was trimmed by 5 bases and the J gene end by 6 bases; junction bases not matched to a gene: 19. The CDR3 runs 17 residues. Germline CDR1 SGHTA, CDR2 FQGNSA. CDR3: CASSIDRVLVDVGEQYF. The DNA of the CDR3 is TGTGCCAGCAGCATAGACAGGGTCCTTGTGGATGTGGGCGAGCAGTACTTC.

J is TRBJ2-5 and V is TRBV7-9; TRBD1 might be the D (5 bases). V shed 2 bases and J shed 1 base, with 8 bases lying between them. The length of the CDR3 is 14 residues. In germline, CDR1 is SEHNR, CDR2 FQNEAQ (reference sequence). Here the CDR3 DNA reads TGTGCCAGCAGCTTAAGGGGTCTCCAAGAGACCCAGTACTTC. Its translation: CASSLRGLQETQYF.

V is TRBV7-9 and J is TRBJ1-1; unclear D gene. V lost 4 bases and J lost 2, with 17 bases in between. The CDR3 totals 16 residues. The germline V gene encodes CDR1 SEHNR and CDR2 FQNEAQ (reference sequence). Here the CDR3 reads CASSSPLSEGNTEAFF. CDR3 DNA: TGTGCCAGCAGCTCGCCACTAAGCGAGGGAAACACTGAAGCTTTCTTT.

V gene TRBV7-2 combines with J gene TRBJ2-5, with 12 positions matching TRBD1. The CDR3 spans 18 residues. In germline, CDR1 is SGHTA, CDR2 FQGNSA. The V gene end was trimmed by 0 bases and the J gene end by 5 bases; junction bases not matched to a gene: 10. CDR3 in DNA: TGTGCCAGCAGCTTAGCCCATACCGGGACAGGGGGCGTTGAGACCCAGTACTTC. The encoded protein is CASSLAHTGTGGVETQYF.

This chain links TRBV29-1 with TRBJ2-7; 9 bases map to TRBD2. Germline loops: CDR1 SQVTM, CDR2 ANQGSEA. The CDR3 has 16 residues. The V gene end was trimmed by 0 bases and the J gene end by 4 bases; junction bases not matched to a gene: 10. CDR3 region: CSVEDLLGGGAYEQYF. As DNA, the CDR3 is TGCAGCGTTGAAGATTTGTTAGGCGGGGGGGCTTACGAGCAGTACTTC.

The CDR3, as DNA: TGCGCCAGCAGCCAACCCGGGGGCTCACAGGGGGCGCTTTACACCGGGGAGCTGTTTTTT. This sequence encodes CASSQPGGSQGALYTGELFF. The rearrangement uses TRBV4-3 and TRBJ2-2, with 9 bases lining up with TRBD1. The CDR3 is made up of 20 amino acids. V shed 2 bases, J shed 3 bases, and the junction held 16 bases outside the gene matches. CDR1 and CDR2 from the germline V gene are LGHNA and YSLEER.

V is TRBV19 and J is TRBJ1-6, with TRBD1 matching 9 bases. There are 12 residues in the CDR3. Trimming at V came to 1 base and at J to 19 bases, leaving 5 bases not matched to a gene. The germline CDR1 and CDR2 sequences are LNHDA and SQIVND (reference sequence). CDR3 nucleotide sequence: TGTGCCAGTAGTATAGCCGGGACAGGGCTTCACTTT. This encodes CASSIAGTGLHF.

This clone was recorded once. This chain connects TRBV9 to TRBJ1-1; 10 bases agree with TRBD1. Germline values: CDR1 SGDLS, CDR2 YYNGEE. The ends lost 3 bases at V and 3 bases at J; junction bases unmatched: 5. This CDR3 has 15 residues. CDR3 nucleotides: TGTGCCAGCAGCGGACTGGGACAGGGGTACACTGAAGCTTTCTTT. This translates into CASSGLGQGYTEAFF.

For the CDR3, the DNA is TGTGCCAGCAGTCCCCCAGGGGCTAACTATGGCTACACCTTC. Amino acids: CASSPPGANYGYTF. This chain joins TRBV5-8 and TRBJ1-2; maybe TRBD1 (6 bases). Germline V CDR1 and CDR2: SGHTS, YDEGEE. The CDR3 has 14 residues. Trimming took 5 bases from V and 0 from J, leaving 11 bases between them.

This clone was seen only a few times. This chain uses TRBV6-6 with TRBJ1-5, with D unresolved. This CDR3 region has 13 residues. CDR1 MNHNY and CDR2 SVGAGI come from the germline V gene (reference sequence). The CDR3 spells CAGQTYSNQPQHF. Here the CDR3 DNA reads TGTGCTGGGCAGACCTATAGCAATCAGCCCCAGCATTTT.

The sample holds a few counts of this clone. The chain employs TRBV28 and TRBJ1-5; D ambiguous. Germline-derived CDR1 and CDR2 are MDHEN and SYDVKM. This CDR3 spans 13 amino acids. V shed 8 bases and J shed 7 bases, with 15 bases lying between them. CDR3 coding DNA: TGTGCCAGCGGGCAGCCGGCCTGGCAGCCCCAGCATTTT. It encodes CASGQPAWQPQHF. Full variable domain (remainder filled in from reference TRBV28 and TRBJ1-5): DVKVTQSSRYLVKRTGEKVFLECVQDMDHENMFWYRQDPGLGLRLIYFSYDVKMKEKGDIPEGYSVSREKKERFSLILESASTNQTSMYLCASGQPAWQPQHFGDGTRLSIL.

This clone was observed a few times. This sequence joins TRBV4-1 and TRBJ1-4, with a possible D match to TRBD1 (6 bases). CDR1 and CDR2 from the germline V gene are MGHRA and YSYEKL. The CDR3 contains 14 residues. Trimming removed 7 bases at V and 4 bases at J, with 13 bases between. This CDR3 is CASTLDRFNEKLFF. Written as DNA, the CDR3 is TGCGCCAGCACCCTGGACAGATTTAATGAAAAACTGTTTTTT.

The V and J genes are TRBV4-1 and TRBJ1-5, with D possibly matching TRBD1 (6 bases). With 4 bases removed from V and 5 bases from J, the gap between germline ends came to 15 bases. The CDR3 loop spans 15 amino acids. Looked up from germline, CDR1 is MGHRA and CDR2 is YSYEKL. The DNA for the CDR3 is TGCGCCAGCAGCCCGCAGACAGGTAACCATCAGCCCCAGCATTTT. The encoded protein is CASSPQTGNHQPQHF.

The V call is TRBV6-1, the J call TRBJ2-7; 7 nucleotides align to TRBD1. The CDR3 covers 14 residues. CDR1 and CDR2 (germline): MNHNS, SASEGT. The ends lost 5 bases at V and 2 bases at J; junction bases unmatched: 6. Here the CDR3 DNA reads TGTGCCAGCAGTTCACACAGGGGTACCTACGAGCAGTACTTC. This codes for CASSSHRGTYEQYF.

The rearrangement links TRBV27 to TRBJ1-5; 9 bases fit TRBD1. The CDR3 has 14 residues. The trim removed 6 bases at V and 4 bases at J, leaving 4 bases unmatched. Germline V lookup: CDR1 MNHEY, CDR2 SMNVEV (reference sequence). The CDR3 region is CASSQGQGNQPQHF. The CDR3 DNA reads TGTGCCAGCAGCCAGGGACAGGGAAATCAGCCCCAGCATTTT.

The chain carries TRBV30 and TRBJ1-1; 8 nucleotides align to TRBD1. The CDR3 is made up of 17 amino acids. Germline-derived CDR1 and CDR2 are GTSNPN and SVGIG (reference sequence). V lost 3 bases and J lost 1; bases outside the gene matches: 13. The CDR3 region has the DNA TGTGCCTGGAGCGTAGGTTCGGACAGGGCGGGGAACACTGAAGCTTTCTTT. As protein: CAWSVGSDRAGNTEAFF.

V usage is TRBV9 and J usage is TRBJ2-5; no reliable D call. This CDR3 spans 14 amino acids. V shed 0 bases and J shed 2 bases, with 8 bases lying between them. Germline CDR1 reads SGDLS; CDR2 reads YYNGEE. CDR3 coding DNA: TGTGCCAGCAGCGTAGATGGGCAGCAAGAGACCCAGTACTTC. Translation gives CASSVDGQQETQYF.